The 28 T cell receptor beta chains presented below share a single source sample, sequenced in a study of blood T cell repertoires in COVID-19. Sequencing used immunoSEQ multiplex PCR; TCRdb keeps in-frame clones, though not all of them. Found here are about 80,000 clones, around 76% of them singletons; the top ten hold approximately 15%. Sequencing was carried out using peripheral blood. These receptors originate from a man between 65 and 80 years old with active or convalescent COVID-19.

This rearrangement joins TRBV5-1 to TRBJ1-1, with 11 bases lining up with TRBD1. The CDR3 is 17 residues long. The V segment lost 4 bases and the J segment 0 bases; nucleotides outside the gene matches: 8. Germline V gene lookup returns CDR1 SGHRS and CDR2 YFSETQ. The CDR3 sequence is CASSLDGQGAVNTEAFF. The CDR3 bases are TGCGCCAGCAGCCTGGATGGACAGGGGGCGGTGAACACTGAAGCTTTCTTT.

The chain uses TRBV5-1 and TRBJ1-4; 7 nucleotides align to TRBD1. CDR3 size: 14 residues. V dropped 4 bases and J dropped 2; count of bases not matched to a gene: 2. Germline V gene lookup returns CDR1 SGHRS and CDR2 YFSETQ. The CDR3 DNA is TGCGCCAGCAGCATACAGGGGACTAATGAAAAACTGTTTTTT. Its protein is CASSIQGTNEKLFF. Supplemented by reference TRBV5-1 and TRBJ1-4, the full variable domain reads KAGVTQTPRYLIKTRGQQVTLSCSPISGHRSVSWYQQTPGQGLQFLFEYFSETQRNKGNFPGRFSGRQFSNSRSEMNVSTLELGDSALYLCASSIQGTNEKLFFGSGTQLSVL.

This clone was seen a few times. V is TRBV28 and J is TRBJ2-7; D uncertain. Between the trimmed V and J ends, which lost 6 bases and 3 bases, there was a span of 9 bases. This CDR3 comprises 12 residues. Germline CDR1 is MDHEN and CDR2 is SYDVKM. The CDR3 bases are TGTGCCAGCAGGAGATCGGGCTACGAGCAGTACTTC. It yields the protein CASRRSGYEQYF.

CDR3 nucleotide sequence: TGTGCCAGCAGCGGCGGGGGTGACGACTATGGCTACACCTTC. It specifies CASSGGGDDYGYTF. This chain uses TRBV11-3 with TRBJ1-2, with D possibly TRBD1 on 5 matching bases. CDR3 length equals 14 residues. Per the germline V gene, CDR1 is SGHNT and CDR2 is YENEEA. V was trimmed by 5 bases and J by 3 bases, leaving 13 bases between them.

The chain uses TRBV27 and TRBJ2-5; D perhaps matches TRBD1 (5 bases). Germline V gene lookup returns CDR1 MNHEY and CDR2 SMNVEV (reference sequence). V lost 5 bases and J 5 bases, leaving 12 bases between the germline ends. This CDR3 has 13 amino acids. The CDR3 DNA is TGTGCCAGCAGTCAAAGGGGTGACGAGACCCAGTACTTC. This gives the protein CASSQRGDETQYF.

J is TRBJ1-2 and V is TRBV11-2; 8 bases map to TRBD1. This CDR3 is built from 16 residues. The J segment lost 4 bases and the V segment lost 1 base, leaving 8 bases of the junction unmatched. Germline CDR1 SGHAT, CDR2 FQNNGV. In DNA form, the CDR3 reads TGTGCCAGCAGCTTAGTCGGACAGGGCATTCGCTATGGCTACACCTTC. Its protein product is CASSLVGQGIRYGYTF.

The chain joins TRBV6-5 to TRBJ2-1; D remains unclear. Germline-derived CDR1 and CDR2 are MNHEY and SVGAGI. This CDR3 region has 12 residues. Trimming cost V 3 bases and J 7 bases, with 7 bases left between them. The DNA of the CDR3 is TGTGCCAGCAGTTATCGTTTAAATGAGCAGTTCTTC. The encoded protein is CASSYRLNEQFF.

The chain combines TRBV3-1 (or the pseudogene TRBV3-2) with TRBJ2-6; a possible D gene is TRBD1 (5 bases). CDR1 and CDR2 from the germline V gene are LGHDT and YNNKEL (reference sequence). Trimming shortened V by 4 bases and J by 0 bases, and 13 bases separated the two germline ends. The CDR3 consists of 17 residues. As DNA, the CDR3 is TGTGCCAGCAGCCTTGGGGCTTCAATCTCTGGGGCCAACGTCCTGACTTTC. Its protein product is CASSLGASISGANVLTF.

DNA of the CDR3: TGTGCCAGCAACGCGGGGGGCGTCTTTGAGACCCAGTACTTC. Protein product: CASNAGGVFETQYF. The chain combines TRBV19 with TRBJ2-5; 8 nucleotides align to TRBD2. This CDR3 comprises 14 residues. V shed 9 bases and J 5 bases; nucleotides not matched to a gene: 11. Germline lookup yields CDR1 LNHDA and CDR2 SQIVND (reference sequence).

The chain has TRBV7-9 and TRBJ2-3, with 7 bases that match TRBD1. This CDR3 spans 14 amino acids. Germline V gene data show CDR1 as SEHNR and CDR2 as FQNEAQ (reference sequence). Losses at the gene ends were 5 bases for V and 3 bases for J; bases not matched to a gene: 5. The CDR3 DNA sequence: TGTGCCAGCAGCGCGAGACAGGGAACAGATACGCAGTATTTT. Translation: CASSARQGTDTQYF.

The chain uses TRBV2 and TRBJ2-7; TRBD1 matches 9 bases. This CDR3 is 11 amino acids long. Germline V lookup: CDR1 SNHLY, CDR2 FYNNEI. Losses at the gene ends were 7 bases for V and 11 bases for J; bases not matched to a gene: 6. CDR3 sequence: CASTTGGTEYF. For the CDR3, the DNA is TGTGCCAGCACTACAGGGGGCACCGAGTACTTC.

The table lists this clone with a few counts. The rearrangement links TRBV7-9 to TRBJ1-6; D might be TRBD1 (5 bases). The CDR3 sequence is 15 residues long. The V end lost 1 base, the J end lost 7 bases, and 11 bases lay between the germline ends. Germline V CDR1 and CDR2: SEHNR, FQNEAQ (reference sequence). The CDR3 spells CASSLDVGANSPLHF. CDR3 coding DNA: TGTGCCAGCAGCTTAGATGTAGGGGCAAATTCACCCCTCCACTTT.

The V call is TRBV28, the J call TRBJ1-6; 7 bases line up with TRBD1. The CDR3 length is 15 residues. CDR1 and CDR2 from the germline V gene are MDHEN and SYDVKM. With V trimmed by 4 bases and J by 7 bases, 7 bases remained unmatched. CDR3 region: CASSSLDRENSPLHF. The CDR3 DNA reads TGTGCCAGCAGTTCCCTCGACAGGGAGAATTCACCCCTCCACTTT.

V and J are TRBV7-2 and TRBJ1-1, with no clear D. Germline V CDR1 and CDR2: SGHTA, FQGNSA. The CDR3 consists of 13 residues. Trimming removed 1 base at V and 1 base at J, with 4 bases between. Here the CDR3 reads CASSLERNTEAFF. The CDR3 nucleotides are TGTGCCAGCAGCTTAGAGCGGAACACTGAAGCTTTCTTT.

This clone has just one count. The chain links TRBV28 to TRBJ1-5; 8 bases line up with TRBD1. V lost 5 bases and J lost 0; bases outside the gene matches: 6. This CDR3 region has 16 residues. CDR1 and CDR2 from the germline V gene are MDHEN and SYDVKM. In nucleotides, the CDR3 is TGTGCCAGCAGTCCCCAGGGGGCCGGTAGCAATCAGCCCCAGCATTTT. Translated: CASSPQGAGSNQPQHF.

This sequence joins TRBV29-1 and TRBJ2-3, with 11 bases identical to TRBD2. Losses at the gene ends were 3 bases for V and 8 bases for J; bases not matched to a gene: 10. This CDR3 comprises 15 residues. CDR1 is SQVTM and CDR2 is ANQGSEA in the germline V gene. CDR3 nucleotide sequence: TGCAGCGTTGATACTAGCGGGGGTGCTCAAATTACGCAGTATTTT. It yields the protein CSVDTSGGAQITQYF.

Only a few counts were recorded for this clone. This sample includes further DNA sequences coding for the same CDR3. The chain carries TRBV5-1 and TRBJ2-4, with TRBD1 identical over 8 bases. The J segment lost 9 bases and the V segment lost 4 bases, leaving 6 bases of the junction unmatched. Germline-derived CDR1 and CDR2 are SGHRS and YFSETQ. The CDR3 is made up of 13 amino acids. The CDR3 sequence: CASSLGQGGIQYF. Written as DNA, the CDR3 is TGCGCCAGCAGCCTAGGACAGGGAGGCATTCAGTACTTC.

This rearrangement joins TRBV27 to TRBJ2-3, with 12 bases that match TRBD1. Germline V gene sequence: CDR1 MNHEY, CDR2 SMNVEV (reference sequence). V dropped 2 bases and J dropped 1; count of bases not matched to a gene: 10. The CDR3 has 19 residues. The CDR3 DNA follows: TGTGCCAGCAGTTTAAGGGGACAGGGGGCCTTAGGGCGCACAGATACGCAGTATTTT. Translation: CASSLRGQGALGRTDTQYF.

This clone came up once. V is TRBV6-5 and J is TRBJ1-2; 8 bases are shared with TRBD1. Germline CDR1 and CDR2: MNHEY and SVGAGI. Trimming removed 6 bases from V and 10 bases from J; junction bases left unmatched: 16. The CDR3 is made up of 15 amino acids. The CDR3 region is CASSHKRGQGLDYTF. The DNA for the CDR3 is TGTGCCAGCAGCCACAAAAGAGGACAGGGACTTGACTACACCTTC.

The rearrangement uses TRBV28 and TRBJ1-5; D perhaps matches TRBD1 (6 bases). Germline V gene sequence: CDR1 MDHEN, CDR2 SYDVKM. This CDR3 has 17 amino acids. Trimming took off 8 bases at V and 5 bases at J, with 25 bases between the two ends. CDR3 coding DNA: TGTGCCAGCCCCCCTAGGGGGTGGGCAGAAATTGATCAGCCCCAGCATTTT. This codes for CASPPRGWAEIDQPQHF.

The chain joins TRBV9 to TRBJ2-5; D is possibly TRBD1 (6 bases). V lost 4 bases and J lost 2, with 18 bases in between. Germline assignment: CDR1 SGDLS and CDR2 YYNGEE. The CDR3 loop spans 16 amino acids. In nucleotides, the CDR3 is TGTGCCAGCAGCCCTAACAGGGCGATGGGACAAGAGACCCAGTACTTC. This sequence encodes CASSPNRAMGQETQYF.

J is TRBJ1-5 and V is TRBV14; possible D gene TRBD1, 5 bases. Germline loops: CDR1 SGHDN, CDR2 FVKESK. CDR3 length: 13 amino acids. V lost 2 bases to trimming and J lost 6 bases, with 8 bases between them. CDR3 sequence reads: CASSQQGGQPQHF. The DNA of the CDR3 is TGTGCCAGCAGCCAACAGGGTGGTCAGCCCCAGCATTTT. Looking up the rest from reference TRBV14 and TRBJ1-5 gives the full variable domain: EAGVTQFPSHSVIEKGQTVTLRCDPISGHDNLYWYRRVMGKEIKFLLHFVKESKQDESGMPNNRFLAERTGGTYSTLKVQPAELEDSGVYFCASSQQGGQPQHFGDGTRLSIL.

The rearrangement joins TRBV10-2 to TRBJ1-2; no clear D gene. Per germline, CDR1 WSHSY and CDR2 SAAADI. This CDR3 spans 13 amino acids. Deletions cut 7 bases from V and 4 bases from J, with 13 bases between. In DNA, the CDR3 is TGCGCCAGCAACCCAGGCTTAAGCTATGGCTACACCTTC. This encodes CASNPGLSYGYTF.

The gene calls are TRBV30 and TRBJ1-5; D call uncertain. Trimming stripped 5 bases from V and 6 bases from J, with 11 bases between. Germline CDR1 and CDR2: GTSNPN and SVGIG (reference sequence). The CDR3 sequence is 12 residues long. The CDR3 region is CAWANPSQPQHF. The CDR3 nucleotides are TGTGCCTGGGCGAATCCGAGTCAGCCCCAGCATTTT.

The chain is built from TRBV7-6 and TRBJ1-4; tentatively, D is TRBD1 (5 bases). Deletions cut 4 bases from V and 8 bases from J, with 14 bases between. CDR1 SGHVS and CDR2 FNYEAQ come from the germline V gene. The CDR3 runs 14 residues. The CDR3 DNA reads as TGTGCCAGCAGCTCGCGGGGGAACGGCGAAAAACTGTTTTTT. Translating it yields CASSSRGNGEKLFF.

The chain carries TRBV11-3 and TRBJ1-3, with D unresolved. V shed 1 base and J shed 2 bases, with 9 bases lying between them. Germline-derived CDR1 and CDR2 are SGHNT and YENEEA. The CDR3 spans 15 residues. CDR3 DNA sequence: TGTGCCAGCAGCTTAGGGAGGGAGACTGGAAACACCATATATTTT. It is translated as CASSLGRETGNTIYF. The variable domain in full, completed from reference TRBV11-3 and TRBJ1-3, reads EAGVVQSPRYKIIEKKQPVAFWCNPISGHNTLYWYLQNLGQGPELLIRYENEEAVDDSQLPKDRFSAERLKGVDSTLKIQPAELGDSAVYLCASSLGRETGNTIYFGEGSWLTVV.

This chain uses TRBV27 with TRBJ1-6, with 7 positions matching TRBD1. The V and J ends lost 1 base and 7 bases, in that order; junction bases with no gene match: 7. The CDR3 totals 16 residues. CDR1 is MNHEY and CDR2 is SMNVEV in the germline V gene (reference sequence). CDR3 loop: CASSLLPGGRNSPLHF. The CDR3 DNA is TGTGCCAGCAGTTTATTACCAGGGGGGCGGAATTCACCCCTCCACTTT.

This clone has only one observation. This chain links TRBV28 with TRBJ1-6; D is ambiguous. This CDR3 region has 13 residues. CDR1 is MDHEN and CDR2 is SYDVKM in the germline V gene. The V end lost 6 bases, the J end lost 7 bases, and 10 bases lay between the germline ends. The CDR3 loop reads CASSPAENSPLHF. As DNA, the CDR3 is TGTGCCAGCAGCCCGGCGGAAAATTCACCCCTCCACTTT.